The entry below gives a single TCR beta chain sequence along with its context. Antigen specificity is unknown. The sample is drawn from a study of CD4 T cell repertoires in COVID-19. Study background: After 10 days of IL-2 expansion, CFSE-low cells were relabeled and restimulated with other coronavirus spikes. Broader study findings: Between roughly 6.5 and 27% of SARS-CoV-2 clonotypes also appeared in SARS-CoV and/or HKU1 spike cultures. Suggested intraclonal diversification: top SARS-CoV-2-reactive clonotypes appeared in two or three memory subsets.

The assay was immunoSEQ multiplex PCR, and TCRdb's table has in-frame clones only and misses some. The sample has approximately 22,000 clones; about nine tenths are singletons. The memory T cells were sequenced right after ex vivo isolation, without culture. Losses at the gene ends were 5 bases for V and 5 bases for J; bases not matched to a gene: 8. Germline V CDR1 and CDR2: MDHEN, SYDVKM. The CDR3 runs 14 residues. This TCR was recovered from a human donor who had COVID-19. The J gene is TRBJ1-1, the V gene TRBV28; 7 nucleotides agree with TRBD1. Sequencing was performed on central memory CD4+ T cells from blood, taken before the COVID-19 pandemic. CDR3 sequence (DNA): TGTGCCAGCAGTCCGGGACAGTGGGGAACTGAAGCTTTCTTT. Translating gives CASSPGQWGTEAFF.